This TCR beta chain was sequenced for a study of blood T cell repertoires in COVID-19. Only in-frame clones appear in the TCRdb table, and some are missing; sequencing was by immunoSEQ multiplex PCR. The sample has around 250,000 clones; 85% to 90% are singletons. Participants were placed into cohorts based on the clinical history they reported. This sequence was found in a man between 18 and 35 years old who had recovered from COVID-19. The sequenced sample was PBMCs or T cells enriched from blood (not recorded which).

The CDR3 protein is CASSSTSGGYNEQFF. CDR3 DNA sequence: TGTGCCAGTAGTTCGACTAGCGGGGGATACAATGAGCAGTTCTTC. The V call is TRBV19, the J call TRBJ2-1, with 12 bases matching TRBD2. This CDR3 is 15 amino acids long. V gave up 5 bases and J gave up 4 bases; unmatched junction bases: 3. The germline CDR1 and CDR2 sequences are LNHDA and SQIVND (reference sequence).